This is a list of T cell receptor beta chains from one sample in a study of cytomegalovirus exposure and HLA in healthy donors. Using immunoSEQ multiplex PCR, the repertoire was profiled, and TCRdb retains in-frame clones only, with some absent. In the table there are 110,000 to 150,000 clones, 78% of which are singletons. Sequencing input: PBMCs. These receptors came from a female donor in good health and CMV-seronegative. Both conserved end residues are part of each CDR3. The order of the fields is J gene, clone size, V gene, D gene, CDR3 DNA, CDR3 protein. The D gene is left open where the match is weak. Rows give clone size only sometimes, using once, few, many, or a class for an expanded clone.

TRBJ2-7 | . | TRBV20-1 | . | TGCAGCAGGGGTCCATACTACGAGCAGTACTTC | CSRGPYYEQYF
TRBJ1-4 | . | TRBV30 | . | TGTGCCTGGAGTGTAGGCGGGGCGCATGAAAAACTGTTTTTT | CAWSVGGAHEKLFF
TRBJ2-7 | . | TRBV5-4 | TRBD2 | TGTGCCAGCAGCTCCGTAAGGACTAGCGCGGGAGAGCAGTACTTC | CASSSVRTSAGEQYF
TRBJ2-1 | . | TRBV19 | TRBD1 | TGTGCCAGTAGTATCGAGGACAGGCTAAGGGCGGGTGGCTACAATGAGCAGTTCTTC | CASSIEDRLRAGGYNEQFF
TRBJ1-3 | once | TRBV2 | . | TGTGCCAGCAGTGGAAGGGGCACCGGAAACACCATATATTTT | CASSGRGTGNTIYF
TRBJ1-3 | . | TRBV7-9 | TRBD1 | TGTGCCAGCAGCTTAGCCCTGGGACAGGGAAACACCATATATTTT | CASSLALGQGNTIYF
TRBJ2-1 | . | TRBV5-6 | TRBD2 | TGTGCCAGCAGCCTAGCGGGAGGATTCAATGAGCAGTTCTTC | CASSLAGGFNEQFF
TRBJ2-7 | . | TRBV27 | . | TGTGCCAGCAGTTCCGAGACAGGAGCCTACGAGCAGTACTTC | CASSSETGAYEQYF
TRBJ1-2 | once | TRBV9 | TRBD1 | TGTGCCAGCAGCGCCACAGGGGGCGCAGGCTATGGCTACACCTTC | CASSATGGAGYGYTF
TRBJ2-7 | . | TRBV7-9 | . | TGTGCAACCAGCCTATTCCGAAGGGGCGAGCAGTACTTC | CATSLFRRGEQYF
TRBJ2-1 | . | TRBV27 | . | TGTGCCAGCAGTCTACAGGGCCCCATTAATTACAATGAGCAGTTCTTC | CASSLQGPINYNEQFF
TRBJ2-7 | once | TRBV5-4 | . | TGTGCCAGCAGCCGAAAACGACTAGGGCACTCCTACGAGCAGTACTTC | CASSRKRLGHSYEQYF
TRBJ1-2 | once | TRBV6-1 | TRBD1 | TGTGCCAGCAGACTCGGACAGGCTAACTATGGCTACACCTTC | CASRLGQANYGYTF
TRBJ2-2 | . | TRBV6-1 | TRBD1 | TGTGCCAGCAGTGTTAGGGGGCCCGGGGAGCTGTTTTTT | CASSVRGPGELFF
TRBJ1-2 | . | TRBV29-1 | TRBD1 | TGCAGCGTCAACACCGGGACAGGGAATGGCTACACCTTC | CSVNTGTGNGYTF
TRBJ2-1 | . | TRBV29-1 | TRBD2 | TGCAGCGTTGAAGAGGGACTATACAATGAGCAGTTCTTC | CSVEEGLYNEQFF
TRBJ1-4 | few | TRBV4-3 | . | TGCGCCAGCAGCCAAGATCGGTTAACTAATGAAAAACTGTTTTTT | CASSQDRLTNEKLFF
TRBJ1-5 | . | TRBV18 | TRBD1 | TGTGCCAGCTCAACGACAGGGGGCGCGAGCAATCAGCCCCAGCATTTT | CASSTTGGASNQPQHF
TRBJ2-5 | . | TRBV7-3 | TRBD1 | TGTGCCAGCAGCTTAACGGGACAGGGGGGTGAAGAGACCCAGTACTTC | CASSLTGQGGEETQYF
TRBJ2-7 | . | TRBV7-2 | TRBD2 | TGTGCCAGCAGCCCGCTAGCGGGGACGCGCGAGCAGTACTTC | CASSPLAGTREQYF
TRBJ2-1 | . | TRBV27 | . | TGTGCCAGCAGTTTGGGCTCCATCCACAATGAGCAGTTCTTC | CASSLGSIHNEQFF
TRBJ2-1 | . | TRBV6-5 | TRBD1 | TGTGCCAGCAGCCTTCGGGACAGGGGAGTAAATGAGCAGTTCTTC | CASSLRDRGVNEQFF
TRBJ2-7 | few | TRBV10-3 | TRBD1 | TGTGCCATCAGCGGGGACAGCTCCTACGAGCAGTACTTC | CAISGDSSYEQYF
TRBJ2-5 | . | TRBV30 | TRBD2 | TGTGCCTGGAGTGTACCCGGGAGGGAGACCCAGTACTTC | CAWSVPGRETQYF
TRBJ2-7 | . | TRBV5-1 | TRBD2 | TGCGCCAGCAGCTTGACTTTGGCGGGAGAATCCGTCCACGAGCAGTACTTC | CASSLTLAGESVHEQYF
TRBJ1-2 | . | TRBV5-6 | . | TGTGCCAGCAGTTACGCCGACGGGTTTAACTATGGCTACACCTTC | CASSYADGFNYGYTF
TRBJ1-6 | . | TRBV28 | . | TGTGCCAGCAGTCCCCCGAGGTGGGGGGGGAATTCACCCCTCCACTTT | CASSPPRWGGNSPLHF
TRBJ1-4 | . | TRBV7-3 | . | TGTGCCAGCAGCTTAAGGGGGGCAACTAATGAAAAACTGTTTTTT | CASSLRGATNEKLFF
TRBJ1-5 | . | TRBV10-3 | . | TGTGCCATCTCCAGGGTAGGCAATCAGCCCCAGCATTTT | CAISRVGNQPQHF
TRBJ1-1 | . | TRBV2 | TRBD1 | TGTGCCAGCACGGAGATGGGACAGGGGCTTACTGAAGCTTTCTTT | CASTEMGQGLTEAFF
TRBJ1-1 | . | TRBV19 | . | TGTGCCAGTAGTATAGTCTACGAAAACATGCTGAGGGCCCTCAGGTCGCCCGCTTTCTTT | CASSIVYENMLRALRSPAFF
TRBJ2-3 | . | TRBV30 | TRBD2 | TGTGCCTGGACCACGAAAAGAGCGGGGGGAACAGATACGCAGTATTTT | CAWTTKRAGGTDTQYF
TRBJ2-2 | . | TRBV7-2 | . | TGTGCCAGCAGCTTAGTTAGGAGCGGGGAGCTGTTTTTT | CASSLVRSGELFF
TRBJ1-1 | once | TRBV27 | . | TGTGCCAGCAGACGCAGGGGTGAGGGCACTGAAGCTTTCTTT | CASRRRGEGTEAFF
TRBJ1-1 | . | TRBV5-6 | . | TGTGCCAGCAGCTACGCAGGGAATATACTAGCTTTCTTT | CASSYAGNILAFF
TRBJ1-4 | once | TRBV5-6 | . | TGTGCCAGCAGCTTATGGGCTGACCTTCATGCAACTAATGAAAAACTGTTTTTT | CASSLWADLHATNEKLFF
TRBJ2-2 | . | TRBV11-2 | TRBD2 | TGTGCCAGCAGGCCGACTAGCGTGGGTACCGGGGAGCTGTTTTTT | CASRPTSVGTGELFF
TRBJ1-4 | many | TRBV6-1 | . | TGTGCCAGCAGTGCCTCGGGCCGTTCGGGGGAAAAACTGTTTTTT | CASSASGRSGEKLFF
TRBJ1-1 | . | TRBV25-1 | . | TGTGCCAGCAGTGAATATACAGTCTCTGAAGCTTTCTTT | CASSEYTVSEAFF
TRBJ1-1 | . | TRBV29-1 | . | TGCAGCGTTGCTAGGGGTGGGGAGGTGGCTGAAGCTTTCTTT | CSVARGGEVAEAFF
TRBJ2-3 | . | TRBV6-1 | TRBD2 | TGTGCCAGCAGTGCAATTTCTAGCGGGAAGACAGATACGCAGTATTTT | CASSAISSGKTDTQYF
TRBJ2-3 | . | TRBV7-9 | TRBD1 | TGTGCCAGCAGCCCCGGACAGGGTGGAGATACGCAGTATTTT | CASSPGQGGDTQYF
TRBJ2-3 | . | TRBV10-3 | TRBD2 | TGTGCCATCAGAGAGACTAGCGGCACAGATACGCAGTATTTT | CAIRETSGTDTQYF
TRBJ1-4 | few | TRBV6-1 | . | TGTGCCAGCAGCGAACCTACAGGCGGCTCGGGTGAAAAACTGTTTTTT | CASSEPTGGSGEKLFF